Included here is one T cell receptor (beta chain) sequence, with context. Original analysis: Reference gene primer amplification yielded estimated nucleated cell counts. Some clones are missing from TCRdb's copy, which holds only in-frame ones; the method was immunoSEQ multiplex PCR. D and trimming were read from the DNA, whereas the V and J calls and clone size are those reported in that table. The table includes 300,000 to 400,000 clones, approximately 87% detected once. The sample comes from a study of blood T cell repertoires in COVID-19. As for the study in general: Sites in the United States, Italy and Spain provided acute and convalescent COVID-19 samples. Sample material is recorded as cDNA or gDNA derived from T cells, B-cell-depleted T cells, or PBMCs.

The germline V gene has CDR1 KGHSH and CDR2 LQKENI. This CDR3 comprises 14 residues. Trimming took off 5 bases at V and 0 bases at J, with 8 bases between the two ends. Followed over time, Seattle patients had been enrolled while infection was active. The sequence was collected from a woman aged 55-69 years with COVID-19, enrolled during active disease. The chain carries TRBV18 and TRBJ2-1; the D gene is possibly TRBD2 (6 bases). Sequencing input: peripheral blood. CDR3 bases: TGTGCCAGCTCAGCGGGGCTCTCCTACAATGAGCAGTTCTTC. This translates into CASSAGLSYNEQFF.